Below are 9 T cell receptor beta chains sequenced from a single sample in a study of T-cell reconstitution after alpha-beta-depleted transplantation in children. A library of TCRbeta sequences, prepared with unique molecular identifiers, was generated. One entry per CDR3 protein, called by TCRdb with MiXCR from the PCR reads. The table shows around 500,000 distinct CDR3 sequences, with under 15% occurring only once. Sample: PBMCs from the stem cell graft donor, taken from the stem cell graft. Receptors originate from a human donor who donated a stem cell graft to a child with combined immunodeficiency.

This clonotype was detected many times. V usage is TRBV27 and J usage is TRBJ2-1, with 7 bases fitting TRBD2. V lost 1 base, J lost 4 bases, and 7 bases stayed unmatched. Germline V gives CDR1 MNHEY, CDR2 SMNVEV (reference sequence). The CDR3 extends over 16 amino acids. The CDR3 sequence is CASSLLGGMGYNEQFF. The CDR3, as DNA: TGTGCCAGCAGTTTATTGGGAGGGATGGGGTACAATGAGCAGTTCTTC.

To note about this clonotype: This may be a read error: a much more frequent sequence differs by one nucleotide. In this CDR3 the conserved last residue, phenylalanine or tryptophan, is missing, so a read error is likely. This sequence joins TRBV29-1 and TRBJ2-5; no firm D call. V shed 6 bases and J shed 5 bases, with 19 bases lying between them. The germline gives CDR1 SQVTM, CDR2 ANQGSEA. The CDR3 runs 14 residues. CDR3 nucleotide sequence: TGCAGCGTCCCACAGAAGGCTGAGGCGGAGACCCAGTACTAC. Its protein product is CSVPQKAEAETQYY.

This clonotype was recorded at least ten times. The chain couples TRBV27 to TRBJ2-1, with a tentative D call TRBD2 (6 bases). V was cut by 6 bases and J by 5 bases, with 11 bases left in between. The length of the CDR3 is 13 residues. Germline CDR1 is MNHEY and CDR2 is SMNVEV (reference sequence). The CDR3 sequence is CASRRGPHNEQFF. For the CDR3, the DNA is TGTGCCAGCAGGCGGGGTCCCCACAATGAGCAGTTCTTC.

This clonotype has ten or more counts. The chain uses TRBV15 and TRBJ2-1, with a weak D call TRBD2 (5 bases). Germline V gene lookup returns CDR1 LNHNV and CDR2 YYDKDF (reference sequence). Trimming left V 6 bases short and J 6 bases short, with 18 bases between. This CDR3 spans 15 amino acids. This chain's CDR3 is CATSQRGPSGNEQFF. Written as DNA, the CDR3 is TGTGCCACCAGTCAGAGAGGGCCTTCGGGCAATGAGCAGTTCTTC.

There are a few counts of this clonotype. The J gene is TRBJ2-1, the V gene TRBV29-1; D may be TRBD1 (5 bases). The CDR3 is 14 amino acids. Per germline, CDR1 SQVTM and CDR2 ANQGSEA. V was shortened by 7 bases and J by 6 bases, with 19 bases between the two germline ends. CDR3 sequence reads: CSARPSGRSNEQFF. As DNA, the CDR3 is TGCAGCGCCCGACCTTCAGGGCGGTCCAATGAGCAGTTCTTC.

The genes are TRBV12-3 or TRBV12-4 and TRBJ2-7, with TRBD2 identical over 12 bases. This CDR3 region has 16 residues. V trimming: 5 bases; J trimming: 3 bases; junction bases outside the gene matches: 8. The CDR3 protein is CASSRNPSGRDYEQYF. DNA for the CDR3: TGTGCCAGCAGTCGTAACCCTAGCGGGAGGGACTACGAGCAGTACTTC.

The rearrangement links TRBV15 to TRBJ2-2, with TRBD2 as a possible D gene (6 bases). The germline gives CDR1 LNHNV, CDR2 YYDKDF (reference sequence). Trimming stripped 3 bases from V and 1 base from J, with 12 bases between. This CDR3 comprises 16 residues. For the CDR3, the DNA is TGTGCCACCAGCAGGGACCTCGGGGGGAACACCGGGGAGCTGTTTTTT. Protein sequence: CATSRDLGGNTGELFF.

The gene calls are TRBV11-1 and TRBJ2-1; D gene uncertain. CDR1 and CDR2 (germline): SGHAT, FQDESV (reference sequence). V gave up 5 bases and J gave up 2 bases, with 13 bases separating them. The CDR3 contains 15 residues. The DNA for the CDR3 is TGTGCCAGCAGCCCCAGGACCACCCCCTACAATGAGCAGTTCTTC. Translated, it gives CASSPRTTPYNEQFF.

The rearrangement uses TRBV20-1 and TRBJ2-1; D ambiguous. CDR1 is DFQATT, CDR2 SNEGSKA, per germline (reference sequence). V lost 0 bases and J lost 9, with 18 bases in between. The CDR3 is made up of 15 amino acids. The CDR3 DNA is TGCAGTGCTAGAGATCCGAGGTTTAGTAGTAGTGAGCAGTTCTTC. This encodes CSARDPRFSSSEQFF.